These 9 T cell receptor beta chains were sequenced from one sample in a study of T-cell reconstitution after alpha-beta-depleted transplantation in children (dated by TCRdb to 2016 to 2018). The intended sense of this specimen's time point label: day 60 (about 2 months) after transplantation. The treatment or condition label, as the study defines it: allogeneic hematopoietic cell transplantation with graft depleted of TCRalphabeta T cells and CD19 B cells. The library came from PCR. This sample was sequenced with an Illumina HiSeq 2500. Molecular barcoding was employed in the preparation of TCR libraries, with unique molecular identifiers being used to normalize TCRbeta repertoire quantification. TCRdb took the public reads, trimmed them with fastp at Q25, ran MiXCR for clone calling and kept in-frame beta chains. Entries are consolidated by CDR3 protein sequence, retaining the most common genes and DNA. The sample table lists roughly 45,000 distinct CDR3 sequences, about 9.3% of them with a count of one. Roughly a quarter of the sample rests with the top ten.

Sequencing was performed on PBMCs, mostly from graft donor cells, taken 60 days after TCRalphabeta/CD19-depleted stem cell transplant. These receptors all stem from a male patient between 2 and 10 years old who had a stem cell transplant for chronic granulomatous disease, so the T cells may come from the graft donor.

This clonotype appeared once. This may be a read error: a much more frequent sequence differs by one nucleotide. The DNA of the CDR3 is TGTGCCAGCAGCTTAGCGCTCCGGACTAGTACCTACGAGCAGAACTTC. It translates to CASSLALRTSTYEQNF. This rearrangement joins TRBV7-2 to TRBJ2-7, with TRBD2 matching 7 bases. Germline values: CDR1 SGHTA, CDR2 FQGNSA. The CDR3 is 16 amino acids.

This clonotype was counted many times. This chain links TRBV25-1 with TRBJ2-2; 11 bases map to TRBD2. V lost 7 bases to trimming and J lost 1 base; unmatched junction nucleotides: 14. Germline CDR1 and CDR2: MGHDK and SYGVNS. This CDR3 comprises 19 residues. DNA for the CDR3: TGTGCCAGCATCCTAAATTCCCTTAGCGGGAGGGAGAACACCGGGGAGCTGTTTTTT. As protein: CASILNSLSGRENTGELFF.

This clonotype was seen many times. This chain links TRBV20-1 with TRBJ2-7; 9 bases align to TRBD2. Germline lookup yields CDR1 DFQATT and CDR2 SNEGSKA (reference sequence). This CDR3 has 15 amino acids. Trimming removed 4 bases from V and 4 bases from J; junction bases left unmatched: 11. The chain's CDR3 is CSATKGLALGYEQYF. The CDR3 coding sequence is TGCAGTGCTACCAAAGGACTAGCGCTTGGTTACGAGCAGTACTTC.

This clonotype was seen at least ten times. The chain combines TRBV5-8 with TRBJ1-5; the D gene is possibly TRBD1 (6 bases). This CDR3 spans 13 amino acids. Germline V gene sequence: CDR1 SGHTS, CDR2 YDEGEE. Trimming took off 3 bases at V and 4 bases at J, with 8 bases between the two ends. This chain's CDR3 is CASSYDRNQPQHF. In DNA form, the CDR3 reads TGTGCCAGCAGCTACGACAGGAATCAGCCCCAGCATTTT.

The chain uses TRBV28 and TRBJ2-7; 7 bases agree with TRBD2. This CDR3 is 15 amino acids long. Germline CDR1 is MDHEN and CDR2 is SYDVKM. Trimming at V came to 4 bases and at J to 1 base, leaving 7 bases not matched to a gene. The CDR3 reads CASSSPGTISYEQYF. CDR3 DNA: TGTGCCAGCAGTTCTCCCGGGACTATATCCTACGAGCAGTACTTC. Looking up the rest from reference TRBV28 and TRBJ2-7 gives the full variable domain: DVKVTQSSRYLVKRTGEKVFLECVQDMDHENMFWYRQDPGLGLRLIYFSYDVKMKEKGDIPEGYSVSREKKERFSLILESASTNQTSMYLCASSSPGTISYEQYFGPGTRLTVT.

This clonotype was recorded many times. V gene TRBV7-2 combines with J gene TRBJ2-3; D is ambiguous. Germline CDR1 is SGHTA and CDR2 is FQGNSA. Trimming shortened V by 3 bases and J by 4 bases, and 17 bases separated the two germline ends. This CDR3 contains 16 residues. CDR3 nucleotide sequence: TGTGCCAGCAGCTTGCCTGGACGCAGAAAATCAGATACGCAGTATTTT. This translates into CASSLPGRRKSDTQYF.

In its sample, this clonotype was seen a few times. This rearrangement joins TRBV29-1 to TRBJ2-2; D not resolved. The ends were cut back, 5 bases at V and 9 bases at J, with 13 bases in the middle. The CDR3 contains 12 residues. Germline V gene sequence: CDR1 SQVTM, CDR2 ANQGSEA. CDR3 nucleotides: TGCAGCGTTCGGACGGATAGCAGGGAGCTGTTTTTT. It encodes CSVRTDSRELFF.

There are many counts of this clonotype. J is TRBJ2-7 and V is TRBV7-2; 9 bases match TRBD2. CDR1 SGHTA and CDR2 FQGNSA come from the germline V gene. J lost 9 bases, V lost 4 bases, and 13 bases had no gene match. The CDR3 totals 15 residues. The CDR3 DNA is TGTGCCAGCAGCTCCGTAGCGGGAGCGGCCTTGGGGCAGTACTTC. Encoded protein: CASSSVAGAALGQYF.

This chain joins TRBV20-1 and TRBJ2-7; D not resolved. The CDR3 sequence is 14 residues long. The V end was cut by 6 bases, the J end by 0 bases, with 15 bases between. In germline, CDR1 is DFQATT, CDR2 SNEGSKA (reference sequence). The CDR3 spells CSAPSAESSYEQYF. The DNA of the CDR3 is TGCAGTGCACCATCGGCGGAGAGCTCCTACGAGCAGTACTTC.